Listed here are 3 T cell receptor beta chains from one sample, sequenced in a study of T cells in Graves' hyperthyroidism and ophthalmopathy. There were TCR beta CDR3 regions amplified from RNA transcripts. RT-PCR in the first round (using the HTBI primer set) targeted the TCR CDR3. TCRdb ran MiXCR on the multiplex PCR reads and lists one entry per CDR3 protein. Of 530,000 or so distinct CDR3 sequences in the sample, approximately 25% were seen once. The sequencing sample was made of blood. The source of these receptors is a woman aged 30 to 39 with Graves' ophthalmopathy.

J is TRBJ1-1 and V is TRBV6-4; D perhaps matches TRBD1 (5 bases). CDR3 length equals 15 residues. With 3 bases removed from V and 4 bases from J, the gap between germline ends came to 15 bases. In germline, CDR1 is MRHNA, CDR2 SNTAGT. CDR3 sequence: CASSELESGITEAFF. The CDR3 nucleotides read TGTGCCAGCAGTGAATTGGAGTCAGGGATCACTGAAGCTTTCTTT.

V is TRBV9 and J is TRBJ1-5; D possibly corresponds to TRBD1 (5 bases). The V gene's germline CDR1 is SGDLS and CDR2 YYNGEE. The CDR3 has 15 residues. Deletions cut 4 bases from V and 3 bases from J, with 14 bases between. The CDR3 reads CASSPGTLANQPQHF. The CDR3, as DNA: TGTGCCAGCAGCCCGGGGACCCTGGCCAATCAGCCCCAGCATTTT.

This clonotype was seen more than once but under ten times. The chain recombines TRBV11-2 with TRBJ2-5; 12 positions match TRBD2. The CDR3 spans 20 residues. With 5 bases clipped from V and 5 bases from J, the junction kept 21 bases outside the gene matches. Germline loops: CDR1 SGHAT, CDR2 FQNNGV. CDR3 coding DNA: TGTGCCAGCAGCGCCACAGGAGGGGCTCTAGCGGGGGGGCCGGAGGAGACCCAGTACTTC. The encoded protein is CASSATGGALAGGPEETQYF. Full variable domain (remainder filled in from reference TRBV11-2 and TRBJ2-5): EAGVAQSPRYKIIEKRQSVAFWCNPISGHATLYWYQQILGQGPKLLIQFQNNGVVDDSQLPKDRFSAERLKGVDSTLKIQPAKLEDSAVYLCASSATGGALAGGPEETQYFGPGTRLLVL.